The 31 T cell receptor beta chains below were found in one sample sequenced in a study of neurological immune-mediated disorders. TCRdb ran MiXCR on the 5' RACE reads and lists one entry per CDR3 protein. The table has 77,000 or so distinct CDR3 sequences, under 10% seen once; the top ten hold 1.5% to 2%. The source material was PBMCs. Receptors originate from a man aged 45 to 65 in good health.

Ten or more counts support this clonotype. The chain is built from TRBV5-1 and TRBJ2-5, with D maybe TRBD1 (5 bases). Germline V gene sequence: CDR1 SGHRS, CDR2 YFSETQ. The CDR3 spans 15 residues. V was pared by 0 bases and J by 2 bases, with 11 bases between. CDR3 sequence: CASSLGGYDQETQYF. The CDR3 nucleotides read TGCGCCAGCAGCTTGGGGGGCTACGATCAAGAGACCCAGTACTTC.

This clonotype occurred many times. The V and J genes are TRBV5-1 and TRBJ1-1; 9 bases map to TRBD1. V trimming: 1 base; J trimming: 5 bases; junction bases outside the gene matches: 3. The CDR3 has 14 amino acids. Germline V gene data show CDR1 as SGHRS and CDR2 as YFSETQ. The CDR3 nucleotides read TGCGCCAGCAGCTTGAGACAGGGGGTAACTGAAGCTTTCTTT. Protein: CASSLRQGVTEAFF.

Ten or more counts support this clonotype. The chain employs TRBV12-3 or TRBV12-4 and TRBJ2-3; D might be TRBD2 (5 bases). This CDR3 spans 13 amino acids. V lost 0 bases to trimming and J lost 8 bases, with 9 bases between them. CDR3: CASSLAGVRTQYF. CDR3 sequence (DNA): TGTGCCAGCAGTTTAGCGGGAGTGCGTACGCAGTATTTT.

This clonotype was found many times. The V gene is TRBV6-5, the J gene TRBJ2-7; 7 bases line up with TRBD2. The CDR3 spans 15 residues. V lost 3 bases to trimming and J lost 3 bases; unmatched junction nucleotides: 8. CDR1 and CDR2 (germline): MNHEY, SVGAGI. The CDR3 DNA reads as TGTGCCAGCAGTTATAAGGGCGGGAGTGGCTACGAGCAGTACTTC. It codes for CASSYKGGSGYEQYF.

This clonotype was detected ten times or more. The chain employs TRBV4-2 and TRBJ2-1; 10 nucleotides line up with TRBD2. Per germline, CDR1 LGHNA and CDR2 YNFKEQ. With 1 base clipped from V and 6 bases from J, the junction kept 6 bases outside the gene matches. CDR3 length: 16 amino acids. The CDR3 DNA reads TGTGCCAGCAGCCAAGTGAGCGGGAGGGTTAGCAATGAGCAGTTCTTC. Its protein is CASSQVSGRVSNEQFF.

The chain couples TRBV7-9 to TRBJ1-2; 7 bases line up with TRBD1. The CDR3 extends over 15 amino acids. The junction had 7 bases not matched to a gene; V was cut back by 5 bases and J by 1 base. Per germline, CDR1 SEHNR and CDR2 FQNEAQ (reference sequence). CDR3 nucleotide sequence: TGTGCCAGCAGCGTCGGGACAGCCCATAACTATGGCTACACCTTC. This gives the protein CASSVGTAHNYGYTF.

This clonotype was detected many times. The chain carries TRBV28 and TRBJ1-1, with no clear D. Germline CDR1 MDHEN, CDR2 SYDVKM. The CDR3 length is 11 residues. V lost 7 bases to trimming and J lost 6 bases, with 9 bases between them. The CDR3 nucleotides are TGTGCCAGCATTAAAAGGGCTGAAGCTTTCTTT. Protein sequence: CASIKRAEAFF.

This clonotype was seen ten or more times. The chain couples TRBV7-9 to TRBJ1-5; 9 bases map to TRBD1. This CDR3 comprises 13 residues. The germline V gene has CDR1 SEHNR and CDR2 FQNEAQ (reference sequence). V lost 6 bases and J lost 5; bases outside the gene matches: 2. The CDR3, as DNA: TGTGCCAGCAGAAGGACAGGGGATCAGCCCCAGCATTTT. Protein product: CASRRTGDQPQHF.

This clonotype was seen many times. The chain uses TRBV7-2 and TRBJ2-7; 9 bases line up with TRBD2. The CDR3 contains 14 residues. The V gene end was trimmed by 4 bases and the J gene end by 7 bases; junction bases not matched to a gene: 8. Germline-derived CDR1 and CDR2 are SGHTA and FQGNSA. CDR3 residues: CASSSRGGANEQYF. CDR3 in DNA: TGTGCCAGCAGCTCCCGCGGGGGGGCCAATGAGCAGTACTTC.

This clonotype has at least ten counts. The rearrangement joins TRBV5-1 to TRBJ2-7; 8 bases line up with TRBD2. Germline values: CDR1 SGHRS, CDR2 YFSETQ. V lost 2 bases, J lost 2 bases, and 3 bases stayed unmatched. The CDR3 extends over 14 amino acids. DNA of the CDR3: TGCGCCAGCAGCTTTAGCGGGGCGACCTACGAGCAGTACTTC. Encoded protein: CASSFSGATYEQYF. Full variable domain (rest looked up from reference TRBV5-1 and TRBJ2-7): KAGVTQTPRYLIKTRGQQVTLSCSPISGHRSVSWYQQTPGQGLQFLFEYFSETQRNKGNFPGRFSGRQFSNSRSEMNVSTLELGDSALYLCASSFSGATYEQYFGPGTRLTVT.

This clonotype has a count of ten or more. The chain uses TRBV5-1 and TRBJ2-5; D is undetermined. Trimming left V 0 bases short and J 0 bases short, with 9 bases between. Germline loops: CDR1 SGHRS, CDR2 YFSETQ. This CDR3 contains 15 residues. As DNA, the CDR3 is TGCGCCAGCAGCTTGGGTAACGGAAACCAAGAGACCCAGTACTTC. It codes for CASSLGNGNQETQYF.

This clonotype was detected many times. J is TRBJ2-5 and V is TRBV9; 11 positions agree with TRBD1. The V and J ends lost 3 bases and 4 bases, in that order; junction bases with no gene match: 5. CDR1 is SGDLS, CDR2 YYNGEE, per germline. The CDR3 consists of 15 residues. The CDR3 spells CASSGSGTGGETQYF. CDR3 DNA sequence: TGTGCCAGCAGCGGAAGTGGGACAGGGGGAGAGACCCAGTACTTC.

This clonotype was recorded at least ten times. The rearrangement links TRBV29-1 to TRBJ2-5; 9 positions agree with TRBD1. This CDR3 is built from 16 residues. J lost 4 bases, V lost 6 bases, and 15 bases had no gene match. Germline loops: CDR1 SQVTM, CDR2 ANQGSEA. This CDR3 reads CSVSKGTTGGGETQYF. The CDR3 nucleotides read TGCAGCGTGAGCAAGGGGACGACAGGGGGAGGAGAGACCCAGTACTTC.

This clonotype was observed many times. This chain links TRBV28 with TRBJ1-5, with unresolved D. Trimming cost V 2 bases and J 6 bases, with 8 bases left between them. This CDR3 contains 13 residues. Germline assignment: CDR1 MDHEN and CDR2 SYDVKM. The CDR3 DNA reads as TGTGCCAGCAGTTTAGGTTCGATTCAGCCCCAGCATTTT. Translated: CASSLGSIQPQHF.

The chain uses TRBV6-6 and TRBJ1-3; 7 positions agree with TRBD1. V was pared by 5 bases and J by 2 bases, with 0 bases of the junction left unmatched. There are 13 residues in the CDR3. Germline assignment: CDR1 MNHNY and CDR2 SVGAGI (reference sequence). Here the CDR3 reads CASSGTAGNTIYF. CDR3 nucleotides: TGTGCCAGCAGTGGGACAGCTGGAAACACCATATATTTT.

The J gene is TRBJ2-1, the V gene TRBV7-2; 8 positions match TRBD1. This CDR3 comprises 15 residues. J lost 6 bases, V lost 5 bases, and 9 bases had no gene match. The germline V gene encodes CDR1 SGHTA and CDR2 FQGNSA. The CDR3 protein is CASSRQGISTNEQFF. In DNA, the CDR3 is TGTGCCAGCAGCCGACAGGGGATAAGCACCAATGAGCAGTTCTTC.

The sample holds many counts of this clonotype. This rearrangement joins TRBV6-6 to TRBJ2-3; 8 bases are a match to TRBD2. After removal of 5 bases from V and 3 bases from J, the junction contained 22 bases not matched to a gene. Per the germline V gene, CDR1 is MNHNY and CDR2 is SVGAGI (reference sequence). The CDR3 spans 20 residues. The CDR3 sequence: CASSPEFRGSKAGETDTQYF. CDR3 DNA: TGTGCCAGCAGTCCAGAGTTTCGAGGCAGCAAAGCGGGAGAGACAGATACGCAGTATTTT.

Points on this clonotype: One end of the junction does not line up with germline, which may come from a read error. The chain couples TRBV9 to TRBJ2-1; D gene uncertain. This CDR3 is 16 amino acids long. Per the germline V gene, CDR1 is SGDLS and CDR2 is YYNGEE. CDR3 nucleotide sequence: TGTGCCAGAAGCGTTGGGGAACTAAGCTCCTACAATGAGCAGTTCTTC. It encodes CARSVGELSSYNEQFF.

This clonotype showed up many times. This chain uses TRBV29-1 with TRBJ2-3, with TRBD2 as a possible D gene (6 bases). V dropped 1 base and J dropped 1 base, with 12 bases sitting between them. The length of the CDR3 is 15 residues. Germline assignment: CDR1 SQVTM and CDR2 ANQGSEA. DNA for the CDR3: TGCAGCGTTGAAGGGAGGCCGGGGGGCACAGATACGCAGTATTTT. As protein: CSVEGRPGGTDTQYF.

Many counts were recorded for this clonotype. The chain links TRBV20-1 to TRBJ2-7, with 14 bases lining up with TRBD2. The CDR3 covers 18 residues. Trimming at V came to 3 bases and at J to 4 bases, leaving 14 bases not matched to a gene. The germline gives CDR1 DFQATT, CDR2 SNEGSKA (reference sequence). CDR3 sequence reads: CSARTTSGRVSSPYEQYF. As DNA, the CDR3 is TGCAGTGCTAGGACGACTAGCGGGAGGGTTAGTTCCCCGTACGAGCAGTACTTC.

At least ten counts were recorded for this clonotype. The J gene is TRBJ2-5, the V gene TRBV2; the D gene is possibly TRBD2 (7 bases). This CDR3 spans 13 amino acids. Germline CDR1 and CDR2: SNHLY and FYNNEI. V lost 6 bases, J lost 5 bases, and 13 bases lay in between. The CDR3 coding sequence is TGTGCCAGCAGGGGGGGGCCCGGGGAGACCCAGTACTTC. Its translation is CASRGGPGETQYF.

This clonotype was detected ten times or more. This chain links TRBV28 with TRBJ2-4; no clear D gene. Trimming left V 6 bases short and J 1 base short, with 7 bases between. This CDR3 has 13 residues. Germline V CDR1 and CDR2: MDHEN, SYDVKM. The CDR3 DNA is TGTGCCAGCAGATATGTGGCCAAAAACATTCAGTACTTC. It codes for CASRYVAKNIQYF.

The table lists this clonotype with many counts. This rearrangement joins TRBV27 to TRBJ2-2; TRBD1 is a possible D gene (6 bases). The CDR3 has 15 amino acids. Per the germline V gene, CDR1 is MNHEY and CDR2 is SMNVEV (reference sequence). Trimming stripped 6 bases from V and 4 bases from J, with 15 bases between. The CDR3 DNA reads as TGTGCCAGCAGGGTACAGGGTGACGGCACCGGGGAGCTGTTTTTT. Its protein is CASRVQGDGTGELFF.

This clonotype was recorded many times. V gene TRBV6-2 or TRBV6-3 combines with J gene TRBJ2-5, with a weak D call TRBD1 (6 bases). Deletions cut 6 bases from V and 5 bases from J, with 13 bases between. The CDR3 totals 13 residues. Germline V gene lookup returns CDR1 MNHEY and CDR2 SVGEGT. Here the CDR3 reads CASSRQEQETQYF. The DNA of the CDR3 is TGTGCCAGCAGCCGACAGGAACAGGAGACCCAGTACTTC.

This clonotype was seen many times. The chain uses TRBV20-1 and TRBJ1-6; D remains unclear. The CDR3 covers 17 residues. V lost 0 bases and J 0 bases, leaving 12 bases between the germline ends. Germline CDR1 DFQATT, CDR2 SNEGSKA (reference sequence). Here the CDR3 reads CSAREIQESSYNSPLHF. As DNA, the CDR3 is TGCAGTGCTAGAGAGATTCAGGAGAGCTCCTATAATTCACCCCTCCACTTT.

This clonotype was observed many times. The CDR3 is CASGRQGASDTQYF. In nucleotides, the CDR3 is TGTGCCAGCGGAAGACAGGGGGCTTCAGATACGCAGTATTTT. This chain links TRBV6-5 with TRBJ2-3, with 10 nucleotides matching TRBD1. Germline CDR1 is MNHEY and CDR2 is SVGAGI. Losses at the gene ends were 8 bases for V and 4 bases for J; bases not matched to a gene: 6. This CDR3 region has 14 residues.

This clonotype appeared once. The rearrangement uses TRBV7-6 and TRBJ2-7, with a weak D call TRBD1 (5 bases). CDR1 SGHVS and CDR2 FNYEAQ come from the germline V gene. The CDR3 covers 14 residues. V was trimmed by 2 bases and J by 2 bases, leaving 10 bases between them. The CDR3: CASSLTGSAYEQYF. The CDR3 nucleotides are TGTGCCAGCAGCTTAACAGGCAGCGCCTACGAGCAGTACTTC.

In the case of this clonotype: One junction end disagrees with the germline gene, perhaps due to a read error. The rearrangement uses TRBV12-3 or TRBV12-4 and TRBJ2-1; 9 bases match TRBD1. This CDR3 region has 15 residues. CDR3 bases: TGTTCCAGCAGTTTATGGATGGGGACAGGGAATGAGCAATTCTTC. Translated: CSSSLWMGTGNEQFF.

This clonotype was seen repeatedly, ten times or more. V is TRBV6-5 and J is TRBJ2-5, with D perhaps TRBD2 (6 bases). Germline CDR1 and CDR2: MNHEY and SVGAGI. The CDR3 loop spans 11 amino acids. Trimming pared 6 bases from V and 5 bases from J, leaving 7 bases between. CDR3 DNA: TGTGCCAGCAGACGGGGGGAGACCCAGTACTTC. Amino acid sequence: CASRRGETQYF.

Ten or more counts support this clonotype. This chain's CDR3 is CASSLEVGGGYNEQFF. The DNA for the CDR3 is TGCGCCAGCAGCTTGGAGGTGGGGGGGGGCTACAATGAGCAGTTCTTC. This rearrangement joins TRBV5-1 to TRBJ2-1; TRBD2 aligns across 7 bases. Losses at the gene ends were 0 bases for V and 3 bases for J; bases not matched to a gene: 6. CDR1 is SGHRS and CDR2 is YFSETQ in the germline V gene. The CDR3 has 16 amino acids.

This clonotype was seen many times. V usage is TRBV20-1 and J usage is TRBJ2-7; D gene unclear. This CDR3 spans 13 amino acids. From germline, CDR1 is DFQATT and CDR2 SNEGSKA (reference sequence). V lost 4 bases and J lost 3, with 13 bases in between. The CDR3 coding sequence is TGCAGTGCTAATATACTTTCCATCTACGAGCAGTACTTC. Encoded protein: CSANILSIYEQYF.